This TCR beta chain was identified during a study of T-cell reconstitution after alpha-beta-depleted transplantation in children. Whole-study findings and limits: Newly produced T cells mostly accounted for T-cell counts and diversity one year post-transplant. The high TCRbeta diversity at day 60 in some patients came from surviving recipient T cells and thymic progenitors. Reported findings indicate that, about two months after transplant, alpha-beta T cells came from several hundred expanded clones, which were derived from non-depleted graft cells.

It was with unique molecular identifiers that the TCRbeta library was prepared. TCRdb itself ran the PCR reads through MiXCR, one entry per CDR3 protein. The sample has approximately 500,000 distinct CDR3 sequences; 27% are singletons. A note on this clonotype: Its antigen is not known.

CDR1 and CDR2 from the germline V gene are MNHEY and SVGEGT. V was pared by 7 bases and J by 5 bases, with 12 bases of the junction left unmatched. The CDR3 contains 15 residues. The TCR originated in a boy less than two years old with Wiskott-Aldrich syndrome, due to receive a stem cell transplant. The material sequenced was PBMCs, taken before TCRalphabeta/CD19-depleted stem cell transplant. The chain couples TRBV6-2 or TRBV6-3 to TRBJ1-2, with 8 bases fitting TRBD1. In DNA form, the CDR3 reads TGTGCCAGCAAAATACCGGGACAGGTCCTTTATGGCTACACCTTC. Protein: CASKIPGQVLYGYTF.